Following are 10 T cell receptor beta chains from one sample sequenced in a study of OX40 agonist ivuxolimab in advanced cancers. Clones were read by immunoSEQ multiplex PCR, and TCRdb kept only the in-frame ones, dropping some. The top ten hold 4.2% of the sample, which has under 45,000 clones, 80% seen once. Sequences were derived from CD4+ or CD8+ T cells sorted from blood, sampled in a trial of the OX40 agonist ivuxolimab. The source of these receptors is an adult with an advanced solid tumor such as melanoma, head and neck, liver or kidney cancer.

The chain recombines TRBV6-6 with TRBJ2-5; perhaps TRBD1 as D (5 bases). The V and J ends lost 4 bases and 7 bases respectively, with 10 bases between them. The germline V gene has CDR1 MNHNY and CDR2 SVGAGI (reference sequence). This CDR3 is built from 12 residues. The CDR3 region is CASSLQVATQYF. The CDR3 bases are TGTGCCAGCAGTTTACAGGTCGCGACCCAGTACTTC.

This clone was found a few times. The rearrangement links TRBV18 to TRBJ2-2, with 8 bases that match TRBD2. Germline V gene lookup returns CDR1 KGHSH and CDR2 LQKENI. V shed 2 bases, J shed 7 bases, and the junction held 6 bases outside the gene matches. The CDR3 is 15 amino acids. The CDR3 DNA is TGTGCCAGCTCACCAACACAGCGGGAGTTCGGGGAGCTGTTTTTT. It encodes CASSPTQREFGELFF.

This chain joins TRBV6-1 and TRBJ2-5; D unresolved. V lost 2 bases, J lost 6 bases, and 16 bases lay in between. This CDR3 spans 15 amino acids. Germline values: CDR1 MNHNS, CDR2 SASEGT. The CDR3 DNA reads as TGTGCCAGCAGTGAATCTGGACCCGCGGAGAAGACCCAGTACTTC. Amino acid sequence: CASSESGPAEKTQYF.

This rearrangement joins TRBV7-9 to TRBJ1-5, with a weak D call TRBD1 (6 bases). The V end was cut by 5 bases, the J end by 4 bases, with 12 bases between. The V gene's germline CDR1 is SEHNR and CDR2 FQNEAQ (reference sequence). The CDR3 has 14 residues. The CDR3 sequence: CASSPNDRNQPQHF. CDR3 DNA sequence: TGTGCCAGCAGCCCAAACGACAGGAATCAGCCCCAGCATTTT.

V usage is TRBV18 and J usage is TRBJ1-1; TRBD1 matches 7 bases. From germline, CDR1 is KGHSH and CDR2 LQKENI. CDR3 length: 15 residues. V shed 3 bases and J 4 bases; nucleotides not matched to a gene: 8. CDR3 coding DNA: TGTGCCAGCTCACCCTCCGGACAGGAGAGCACTGAAGCTTTCTTT. It translates to CASSPSGQESTEAFF.

The chain links TRBV5-1 to TRBJ2-3, with 9 bases fitting TRBD2. Germline CDR1 SGHRS, CDR2 YFSETQ. V trimming: 2 bases; J trimming: 0 bases; junction bases outside the gene matches: 4. This CDR3 region has 16 residues. CDR3 in amino acids: CASSFPSGASTDTQYF. In DNA form, the CDR3 reads TGCGCCAGCAGCTTCCCTAGCGGGGCTAGCACAGATACGCAGTATTTT.

This clone rates as medium-sized. The V and J genes are TRBV7-2 and TRBJ2-1; 9 bases line up with TRBD2. Germline-derived CDR1 and CDR2 are SGHTA and FQGNSA. Unmatched junction bases numbered 14, after V lost 5 bases and J lost 6 bases. This CDR3 is 17 amino acids long. As DNA, the CDR3 is TGTGCCAGCAGCAAACCGGGACTAGCCGATCCCCGCAATGAGCAGTTCTTC. The encoded protein is CASSKPGLADPRNEQFF.

This chain joins TRBV30 and TRBJ1-5; TRBD1 is a possible D gene (6 bases). Germline lookup yields CDR1 GTSNPN and CDR2 SVGIG (reference sequence). V gave up 0 bases and J gave up 7 bases, with 16 bases separating them. This CDR3 has 15 amino acids. CDR3 residues: CAWSVRGTSVQPQHF. CDR3 in DNA: TGTGCCTGGAGTGTACGGGGGACAAGCGTCCAGCCCCAGCATTTT.

The sample holds one count of this clone. The gene calls are TRBV4-3 and TRBJ2-2; 7 bases line up with TRBD2. Germline V CDR1 and CDR2: LGHNA, YSLEER. V was pared by 1 base and J by 3 bases, with 2 bases of the junction left unmatched. The CDR3 contains 15 residues. CDR3 DNA: TGCGCCAGCAGCCAAGCTAGCGGCTACACCGGGGAGCTGTTTTTT. As protein: CASSQASGYTGELFF.

The CDR3 region has the DNA TGTGCCAGCAGCTTAACTCCTCCTGGGACAGGGGTTAGCTATGGCTACACCTTC. Protein: CASSLTPPGTGVSYGYTF. The V call is TRBV7-3, the J call TRBJ1-2, with 10 nucleotides matching TRBD1. The CDR3 extends over 18 amino acids. Germline V gives CDR1 SGHTA, CDR2 FQGTGA. With V trimmed by 0 bases and J by 4 bases, 11 bases remained unmatched.